The subject of this entry is one TCR beta chain. The antigen is undetermined. This record belongs to a study of T cell responses to AZD1222 COVID-19 vaccine. Study outcomes and limitations: There were repertoire samples only from the period after the peak T cell response.

Sequencing was performed with immunoSEQ multiplex PCR; in TCRdb, only in-frame clones are kept and a portion is missing. The data show under 200,000 clones, more than 70% seen once. This clonotype was obtained from an adult who received the AZD1222 COVID-19 vaccine. The source was peripheral blood, collected 28 days after the second AZD1222 dose.

In nucleotides, the CDR3 is TGCGCCAGCAGCTTGCTGACTGTCCATGAGCAGTTCTTC. This gives the protein CASSLLTVHEQFF. The chain recombines TRBV5-1 with TRBJ2-1, with D unresolved. The CDR3 loop spans 13 amino acids. Trimming pared 1 base from V and 8 bases from J, leaving 10 bases between. Germline V gene lookup returns CDR1 SGHRS and CDR2 YFSETQ.